The rows below give T cell receptor beta chains drawn from one sample of a study of blood T cells in healthy people across ages. TCRdb passed the 5' RACE reads through MiXCR, listing each CDR3 protein once. The data show about 1,400,000 distinct CDR3 sequences, around 39% seen once. The source material was blood. These receptors all stem from a woman aged 18-35 years in good health. Each CDR3 is given with its conserved first and last residue. The order of the fields is CDR3 protein, V gene, CDR3 length.

CDR3 protein: CASRLDRVTYGYTF
V gene: TRBV4-1
CDR3 length: 14

CDR3 protein: CSATKELTHSYEQYF
V gene: TRBV20-1
CDR3 length: 15

CDR3 protein: CASSSGTHYEQYF
V gene: TRBV28
CDR3 length: 13

CDR3 protein: CSVSSGTSGQGGYNEQFF
V gene: TRBV20-1
CDR3 length: 18

CDR3 protein: CTSSLSQGREQYF
V gene: TRBV3-1
CDR3 length: 13

CDR3 protein: CASSQVSGIPQEQYF
V gene: TRBV3-1
CDR3 length: 15

CDR3 protein: CASSLRPPDSNSPLHF
V gene: TRBV7-8
CDR3 length: 16

CDR3 protein: CASSSAGGHYNEQFF
V gene: TRBV7-2
CDR3 length: 15

CDR3 protein: CASSLGGKYNEQFF
V gene: TRBV11-3
CDR3 length: 14

CDR3 protein: CAGSTSSGLSGETQYF
V gene: TRBV7-3
CDR3 length: 16

CDR3 protein: CAISEFGTDPASEQYF
V gene: TRBV10-3
CDR3 length: 16

CDR3 protein: CSALAGRGNYGYTF
V gene: TRBV20-1
CDR3 length: 14

CDR3 protein: CASSTTPGLAAEQFF
V gene: TRBV5-6
CDR3 length: 15

CDR3 protein: CASTLSGTVANYGYTF
V gene: TRBV7-9
CDR3 length: 16

CDR3 protein: CASSEFRGTLNIQYF
V gene: TRBV25-1
CDR3 length: 15

CDR3 protein: CASKPTGGPYEQYF
V gene: TRBV2
CDR3 length: 14

CDR3 protein: CSAPRLAGGPTYEQYF
V gene: TRBV20-1
CDR3 length: 16

CDR3 protein: CASSTRDSPEYRHRYAYF
V gene: TRBV13
CDR3 length: 18

CDR3 protein: CASSQVVGWRYQETQYF
V gene: TRBV14
CDR3 length: 17

CDR3 protein: CATSRTSTDTQYF
V gene: TRBV15
CDR3 length: 13

CDR3 protein: CSGTGGRSTTEAFF
V gene: TRBV29-1
CDR3 length: 14

CDR3 protein: CASSEPQAKNIQYF
V gene: TRBV6-1
CDR3 length: 14

CDR3 protein: CASSFGGQGAYNEQFF
V gene: TRBV14
CDR3 length: 16